The present T cell receptor (beta chain) was sequenced within a study of a mutant IDH1 vaccine in newly diagnosed glioma. Study information: Patients were started on vaccination 4-6 weeks after radiotherapy alone, or with temozolomide cycles. Previous care, which was radiotherapy, temozolomide, or both, most often involved both. Visit V12 was at week 35; visit V13 was at week 47.

Time point in this sample: week 47, end of study. Each dose delivered 300 ug of mutant IDH1 20-mer peptide subcutaneously with imiquimod. Each astrocytoma in the donors was new, WHO grade 3 or 4, IDH1-mutant and ATRX-lost. In regard to this clone: What it recognizes is unknown.

Data came from immunoSEQ multiplex PCR; TCRdb stores just in-frame clones and leaves some out. The sample consists of approximately 37,000 clones, approximately 80% of them appearing once. The source of this sequence is a young man with glioma. Some clones in this sample may be carry-over from other donors' samples. The source was PBMCs, collected from a glioma patient whose treatment included an IDH1 peptide vaccine.

CDR3 sequence (DNA): TGTGCCAGCAGTTACCCCCACAGGGTTAGGGACACTGAAGCTTTCTTT. Translating gives CASSYPHRVRDTEAFF. The rearrangement links TRBV6-6 to TRBJ1-1; tentatively, D is TRBD1 (6 bases). Germline assignment: CDR1 MNHNY and CDR2 SVGAGI (reference sequence). CDR3 length: 16 amino acids. With 2 bases removed from V and 3 bases from J, the gap between germline ends came to 16 bases.